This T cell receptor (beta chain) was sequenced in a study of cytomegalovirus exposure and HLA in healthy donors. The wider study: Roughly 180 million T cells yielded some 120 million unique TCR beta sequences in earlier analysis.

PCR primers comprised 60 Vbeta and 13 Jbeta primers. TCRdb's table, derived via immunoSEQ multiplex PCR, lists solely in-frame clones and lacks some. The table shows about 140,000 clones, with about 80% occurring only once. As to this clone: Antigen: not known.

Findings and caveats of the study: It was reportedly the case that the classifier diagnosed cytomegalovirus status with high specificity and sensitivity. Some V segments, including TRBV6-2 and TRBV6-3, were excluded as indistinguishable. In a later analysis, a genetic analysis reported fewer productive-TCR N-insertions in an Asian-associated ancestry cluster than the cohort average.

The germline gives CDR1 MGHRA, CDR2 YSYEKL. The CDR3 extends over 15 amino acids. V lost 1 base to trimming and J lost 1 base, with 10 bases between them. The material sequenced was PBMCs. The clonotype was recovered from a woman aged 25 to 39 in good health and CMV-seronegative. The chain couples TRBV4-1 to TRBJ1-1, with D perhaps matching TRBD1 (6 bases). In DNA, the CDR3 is TGCGCCAGCAGCCAAGTGGCAGGGGCGAACACTGAAGCTTTCTTT. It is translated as CASSQVAGANTEAFF.